One sample yielded the 18 T cell receptor beta chains listed below, sequenced in a study of shared clonotypes between healthy human individuals (dated by TCRdb to about 2020). The method was the immunoSEQ multiplex PCR assay. TCRdb limited this immuneACCESS table to in-frame rearrangements with V and J called. A share of clones is missing; checked studies link under half to unresolved V genes, and the rest is unexplained. The sample table records roughly 760,000 clones; approximately 74% of these occur just once. The top ten constitute around 1.6% of the sample. The specimen was memory CD4+ T cells sorted from blood. The cell subset or site label on this specimen signifies: CD45RA-negative fraction. Receptors were obtained from a woman aged 30 to 39 in good health.

This clone has a count of ten or more. The V call is TRBV5-5, the J call TRBJ1-2, with unresolved D. With 2 bases removed from V and 0 bases from J, the gap between germline ends came to 11 bases. This CDR3 spans 15 amino acids. Germline-derived CDR1 and CDR2 are SGHKS and YYEKEE (reference sequence). As DNA, the CDR3 is TGTGCCAGCAGCTTTGGACCTTTAGCTAACTATGGCTACACCTTC. It translates to CASSFGPLANYGYTF.

V and J are TRBV5-1 and TRBJ2-6, with D possibly being TRBD1 (6 bases). Trimming stripped 6 bases from V and 0 bases from J, with 13 bases between. The CDR3 loop spans 16 amino acids. Germline CDR1 is SGHRS and CDR2 is YFSETQ. Here the CDR3 reads CASTRDTSSGANVLTF. The CDR3 DNA sequence: TGCGCCAGCACCCGGGACACCAGCTCTGGGGCCAACGTCCTGACTTTC.

V is TRBV7-9 and J is TRBJ1-4; D remains ambiguous. The CDR3 sequence is 13 residues long. Germline CDR1 and CDR2: SEHNR and FQNEAQ (reference sequence). The V end lost 5 bases, the J end lost 10 bases, and 14 bases lay between the germline ends. The CDR3 region is CASSPGPFGKLFF. CDR3 in DNA: TGTGCCAGCAGCCCCGGGCCATTCGGAAAACTGTTTTTT. Based on the CDR3 plus reference TRBV7-9 and TRBJ1-4, the full variable domain is DTGVSQNPRHKITKRGQNVTFRCDPISEHNRLYWYRQTLGQGPEFLTYFQNEAQLEKSRLLSDRFSAERPKGSFSTLEIQRTEQGDSAMYLCASSPGPFGKLFFGSGTQLSVL.

This clone was observed a few times. The rearrangement joins TRBV7-6 to TRBJ2-5, with D tentatively TRBD2 (6 bases). Germline CDR1 is SGHVS and CDR2 is FNYEAQ. The V gene lost 2 bases and the J gene lost 4 bases, with 17 bases spanning the gap. The CDR3 consists of 16 residues. Here the CDR3 DNA reads TGTGCCAGCAGCTTAAGGCCCCGAACTAGCCTAGAGACCCAGTACTTC. Translating it yields CASSLRPRTSLETQYF.

This rearrangement joins TRBV5-1 to TRBJ1-4; unclear D gene. The CDR3 has 14 residues. Germline lookup yields CDR1 SGHRS and CDR2 YFSETQ. The germline V and J ends were trimmed by 1 base and 5 bases, with 9 bases remaining between them. CDR3 amino acids: CASSLRQPNEKLFF. DNA of the CDR3: TGCGCCAGCAGCTTGCGGCAGCCGAATGAAAAACTGTTTTTT.

The V and J genes are TRBV6-5 and TRBJ2-7; the D gene is possibly TRBD2 (5 bases). Germline V CDR1 and CDR2: MNHEY, SVGAGI. This CDR3 spans 15 amino acids. V dropped 7 bases and J dropped 6 bases, with 22 bases sitting between them. CDR3 in amino acids: CASKYRAGLAVEQYF. The CDR3 bases are TGTGCCAGCAAATATCGGGCTGGCCTAGCTGTCGAGCAGTACTTC.

This clone has at least ten counts. The CDR3 DNA reads TGTGCCAGCAGTCGGCCAGGGGGCGACGAGCAGTACTTC. This gives the protein CASSRPGGDEQYF. V gene TRBV27 combines with J gene TRBJ2-7; 8 bases agree with TRBD1. The CDR3 length is 13 residues. Trimming took 5 bases from V and 5 from J; bases not matched to a gene: 5. Germline CDR1 MNHEY, CDR2 SMNVEV (reference sequence).

The chain couples TRBV2 to TRBJ1-4, with D uncertain. Germline CDR1 is SNHLY and CDR2 is FYNNEI. V lost 9 bases, J lost 4 bases, and 9 bases lay in between. CDR3 length: 12 amino acids. Here the CDR3 DNA reads TGTGCCAGGGGAGCCGGTAATGAAAAACTGTTTTTT. Translating it yields CARGAGNEKLFF.

Worth noting for this clone: This same CDR3 is encoded by further DNA sequences in the sample. The chain employs TRBV7-2 and TRBJ2-7; the D gene is possibly TRBD1 (6 bases). V was shortened by 5 bases and J by 2 bases, with 13 bases between the two germline ends. Germline-derived CDR1 and CDR2 are SGHTA and FQGNSA. The CDR3 consists of 14 residues. CDR3 sequence (DNA): TGTGCCAGCAGCCTACAGGGACCTACCTACGAGCAGTACTTC. Its translation: CASSLQGPTYEQYF.

The chain recombines TRBV2 with TRBJ2-7, with D unclear. CDR3 size: 15 residues. V shed 1 base and J shed 8 bases, with 18 bases lying between them. Germline CDR1 SNHLY, CDR2 FYNNEI. This CDR3 reads CASSEGETPMYKQYF. The CDR3 nucleotides are TGTGCCAGCAGTGAAGGTGAGACCCCCATGTACAAGCAGTACTTC.

The genes are TRBV7-9 and TRBJ2-1; maybe TRBD2 (5 bases). The V and J ends lost 11 bases and 7 bases respectively, with 18 bases between them. The CDR3 has 13 residues. Germline V gene sequence: CDR1 SEHNR, CDR2 FQNEAQ (reference sequence). The CDR3 bases are TGTGCCTACAGCGGCTACCTCGGGAATGAGCAGTTCTTC. This codes for CAYSGYLGNEQFF.

This chain uses TRBV30 with TRBJ1-1; D is unresolved. The germline V gene encodes CDR1 GTSNPN and CDR2 SVGIG (reference sequence). CDR3 length: 11 residues. V was shortened by 4 bases and J by 5 bases, with 8 bases between the two germline ends. The CDR3 DNA reads TGTGCCTGGACGGACGGAACTGAAGCTTTCTTT. Residues: CAWTDGTEAFF.

The chain recombines TRBV5-6 with TRBJ1-4; D remains ambiguous. The CDR3 consists of 14 residues. Germline V gives CDR1 SGHDT, CDR2 YYEEEE. Trimming pared 0 bases from V and 5 bases from J, leaving 8 bases between. The CDR3 bases are TGTGCCAGCAGCTTGGGCGGTGGCAATGAAAAACTGTTTTTT. It specifies CASSLGGGNEKLFF.

Turning to this clone: The same CDR3 is also encoded by other DNA sequences in this sample. The rearrangement joins TRBV5-5 to TRBJ2-7, with unresolved D. Trimming pared 0 bases from V and 0 bases from J, leaving 7 bases between. This CDR3 has 14 residues. Germline lookup yields CDR1 SGHKS and CDR2 YYEKEE (reference sequence). CDR3: CASSLVGSSYEQYF. In DNA form, the CDR3 reads TGTGCCAGCAGCTTGGTGGGAAGCTCCTACGAGCAGTACTTC.

This clone showed up just a few times. The CDR3 bases are TGCGCCAGCAGCTTGGCCGATCTAGCGGCCACAGATACGCAGTATTTT. Protein product: CASSLADLAATDTQYF. The chain has TRBV5-1 and TRBJ2-3, with 7 bases lining up with TRBD2. V shed 0 bases and J 2 bases; nucleotides not matched to a gene: 6. The CDR3 covers 16 residues. Germline CDR1 reads SGHRS; CDR2 reads YFSETQ.

There are a few counts of this clone. Other DNA sequences in the same sample also yield this CDR3. The chain combines TRBV18 with TRBJ2-5; 7 bases fit TRBD2. Germline V gene sequence: CDR1 KGHSH, CDR2 LQKENI. CDR3 length: 15 residues. J lost 2 bases, V lost 3 bases, and 6 bases had no gene match. CDR3 in DNA: TGTGCCAGCTCACCCTCTCCTAGCGGTCAAGAGACCCAGTACTTC. The encoded protein is CASSPSPSGQETQYF.

This clone turned up a few times. Other DNA variants within this sample encode the same CDR3. The V call is TRBV7-2, the J call TRBJ2-3; no definite D call. Trimming left V 0 bases short and J 0 bases short, with 7 bases between. Germline V gene sequence: CDR1 SGHTA, CDR2 FQGNSA. CDR3 size: 15 residues. CDR3 sequence (DNA): TGTGCCAGCAGCTTAGCTTGGGGTAGCACAGATACGCAGTATTTT. Translating gives CASSLAWGSTDTQYF.

With regard to this clone: The sample has other DNA sequences that encode this CDR3 too. The rearrangement uses TRBV5-4 and TRBJ2-7; no clear D. In germline, CDR1 is SGHNT, CDR2 YYREEE (reference sequence). This CDR3 is built from 11 residues. V was shortened by 4 bases and J by 3 bases, with 5 bases between the two germline ends. CDR3 in amino acids: CASSTDYEQYF. CDR3 nucleotides: TGTGCCAGCAGCACCGACTACGAGCAGTACTTC.